One sample yielded the 6 T cell receptor beta chains listed below, sequenced in a study of blood T cells in healthy people across ages. The authors ran a second PCR of about 6 to 11 cycles using a sample-barcoded 5' primer and a J-beta primer mix. Each CDR3 protein gets one entry after TCRdb re-called the 5' RACE reads with MiXCR. The sample holds 1.6 million or so distinct CDR3 sequences, 30% to 35% seen once. Source material: blood. These receptors all come from a woman aged 25-40 years in good health.

This chain uses TRBV30 with TRBJ2-3, with TRBD1 identical over 9 bases. V shed 2 bases, J shed 0 bases, and the junction held 3 bases outside the gene matches. Germline-derived CDR1 and CDR2 are GTSNPN and SVGIG (reference sequence). The CDR3 runs to 15 residues. The CDR3 nucleotides read TGTGCCTGGAGTCCAGGGACAGGGAGCACAGATACGCAGTATTTT. It encodes CAWSPGTGSTDTQYF. The full variable domain, completed using reference TRBV30 and TRBJ2-3, is SQTIHQWPATLVQPVGSPLSLECTVEGTSNPNLYWYRQAAGRGLQLLFYSVGIGQISSEVPQNLSASRPQDRQFILSSKKLLLSDSGFYLCAWSPGTGSTDTQYFGPGTRLTVL.

This clonotype was seen ten or more times. The rearrangement links TRBV20-1 to TRBJ2-1; 12 bases line up with TRBD2. Per germline, CDR1 DFQATT and CDR2 SNEGSKA (reference sequence). The V segment lost 4 bases and the J segment 7 bases; nucleotides outside the gene matches: 5. CDR3 length: 14 residues. Here the CDR3 reads CSAKGLAGPNEQFF. The CDR3 DNA sequence: TGCAGTGCTAAAGGACTAGCGGGGCCAAATGAGCAGTTCTTC.

The sample holds a few counts of this clonotype. V and J are TRBV3-1 and TRBJ2-7, with 7 bases identical to TRBD1. CDR3 length equals 18 residues. Germline CDR1 and CDR2: LGHDT and YNNKEL (reference sequence). Losses at the gene ends were 1 base for V and 12 bases for J; bases not matched to a gene: 24. The chain's CDR3 is CASSQGNRAIGQGETRYF. CDR3 coding DNA: TGTGCCAGCAGCCAAGGAAACAGAGCAATTGGCCAGGGGGAGACCCGGTACTTC.

The chain uses TRBV4-1 and TRBJ1-2; D gene ambiguous. Per the germline V gene, CDR1 is MGHRA and CDR2 is YSYEKL. This CDR3 contains 14 residues. The V gene lost 10 bases and the J gene lost 0 bases, with 15 bases spanning the gap. This chain's CDR3 is CANPLPRANYGYTF. In nucleotides, the CDR3 is TGCGCCAACCCACTACCCCGAGCTAACTATGGCTACACCTTC.

The chain links TRBV21-1 to TRBJ1-4. TRBV21-1 is designated a pseudogene. This CDR3 is built from 14 residues. The CDR3 DNA reads TGTGCCAGCAGCAAAGTCGGCAGCACAGAAAAACTGTTTTTT. This translates into CASSKVGSTEKLFF.

V is TRBV29-1 and J is TRBJ1-1; the D gene is possibly TRBD1 (5 bases). The CDR3 runs to 10 residues. The germline V gene encodes CDR1 SQVTM and CDR2 ANQGSEA. The V end lost 7 bases, the J end lost 5 bases, and 8 bases lay between the germline ends. CDR3 nucleotide sequence: TGCAGCGGCGACAGTACTGAAGCTTTCTTT. Translated, it gives CSGDSTEAFF.